The 21 T cell receptor beta chains in this list originate from one sample, sequenced in a study of vaccination effects on CD4 cells after COVID-19. The antigens of these receptors remain unknown. Antigen-specific CD4+ T cells were first expanded with viral peptide pools by the ViraFEST assay and only then sequenced. Upon completion of around 9 days in culture, CD4+ T cells were isolated. Sequencing used immunoSEQ multiplex PCR; TCRdb keeps in-frame clones, though not all of them. The sample records 50,000 to 75,000 clones, 75% to 85% being singletons. This specimen was CD4+ T cells from PBMCs cultured with HCoV-229E spike peptides, taken before COVID-19 vaccination. These receptors all stem from a human donor who received a COVID-19 vaccine.

V usage is TRBV5-1 and J usage is TRBJ1-2; D is possibly TRBD1 (5 bases). The CDR3 is made up of 18 amino acids. In germline, CDR1 is SGHRS, CDR2 YFSETQ. V dropped 4 bases and J dropped 5 bases, with 27 bases sitting between them. CDR3 bases: TGCGCCAGCAGCCTCGGAGGGACCACGGCGGGGGAACTATATGGCTACACCTTC. Its translation: CASSLGGTTAGELYGYTF.

The chain recombines TRBV2 with TRBJ2-7, with D possibly being TRBD1 (5 bases). Trimming took off 2 bases at V and 0 bases at J, with 8 bases between the two ends. This CDR3 region has 14 residues. Germline loops: CDR1 SNHLY, CDR2 FYNNEI. The CDR3 loop is CASSEQGGSYEQYV. The CDR3 region has the DNA TGTGCCAGCAGTGAACAGGGCGGCTCCTACGAGCAGTACGTC.

The genes are TRBV5-4 and TRBJ1-2, with D tentatively TRBD1 (5 bases). The CDR3 loop spans 16 amino acids. Trimming took off 2 bases at V and 7 bases at J, with 21 bases between the two ends. Germline V gives CDR1 SGHNT, CDR2 YYREEE (reference sequence). The CDR3 region is CASSFYVDRQLAGYTF. The DNA of the CDR3 is TGTGCCAGCAGCTTTTATGTCGACAGACAACTCGCTGGCTACACCTTC.

The V call is TRBV7-2, the J call TRBJ2-4; D not resolved. CDR3 length: 14 residues. V was trimmed by 3 bases and J by 0 bases, leaving 6 bases between them. Germline V gene sequence: CDR1 SGHTA, CDR2 FQGNSA. This CDR3 is CASSFKRAKNIQYF. CDR3 nucleotide sequence: TGTGCCAGCAGCTTTAAAAGAGCCAAAAACATTCAGTACTTC. The full variable domain, its missing parts supplied by reference TRBV7-2 and TRBJ2-4, is GAGVSQSPSNKVTEKGKDVELRCDPISGHTALYWYRQSLGQGLEFLIYFQGNSAPDKSGLPSDRFSAERTGGSVSTLTIQRTQQEDSAVYLCASSFKRAKNIQYFGAGTRLSVL.

This sequence joins TRBV7-2 and TRBJ1-2; D uncertain. The CDR3 runs 13 residues. The ends were cut back, 3 bases at V and 8 bases at J, with 13 bases in the middle. Germline loops: CDR1 SGHTA, CDR2 FQGNSA. CDR3: CASSFFGSEGYTF. The CDR3 bases are TGTGCCAGCAGCTTCTTCGGGTCTGAAGGCTACACCTTC.

The J gene is TRBJ1-1, the V gene TRBV6-1; 8 nucleotides agree with TRBD1. Germline CDR1 reads MNHNS; CDR2 reads SASEGT. J was trimmed by 11 bases and V by 1 base; bases with no gene match: 6. The CDR3 totals 13 residues. This chain's CDR3 is CASSEVTGERAFF. CDR3 coding DNA: TGTGCCAGCAGTGAAGTGACAGGGGAACGGGCTTTCTTT.

The chain joins TRBV11-2 to TRBJ2-5; D call uncertain. Germline V lookup: CDR1 SGHAT, CDR2 FQNNGV. Trimming cost V 2 bases and J 2 bases, with 6 bases left between them. This CDR3 spans 13 amino acids. As DNA, the CDR3 is TGTGCCAGCAGCTTAATACCGCAAGAGACCCAGTACTTC. Its translation: CASSLIPQETQYF. Together with reference TRBV11-2 and TRBJ2-5, the CDR3 gives the full variable domain: EAGVAQSPRYKIIEKRQSVAFWCNPISGHATLYWYQQILGQGPKLLIQFQNNGVVDDSQLPKDRFSAERLKGVDSTLKIQPAKLEDSAVYLCASSLIPQETQYFGPGTRLLVL.

CDR3 in DNA: TGTGCCAGCAGTGGAGACAGGATCAGAGCTTTCTTT. This gives the protein CASSGDRIRAFF. The gene calls are TRBV2 and TRBJ1-1; tentatively, D is TRBD1 (6 bases). Looked up from germline, CDR1 is SNHLY and CDR2 is FYNNEI. Trimming took off 4 bases at V and 10 bases at J, with 13 bases between the two ends. The CDR3 totals 12 residues.

The V and J genes are TRBV3-1 (or the pseudogene TRBV3-2) and TRBJ2-6, with a tentative D call TRBD2 (7 bases). Trimming shortened V by 4 bases and J by 3 bases, and 19 bases separated the two germline ends. Germline V gene lookup returns CDR1 LGHDT and CDR2 YNNKEL (reference sequence). The CDR3 contains 18 residues. The CDR3 is CASSPRRGGFGGANVLTF. The CDR3, as DNA: TGTGCCAGCAGCCCAAGGAGGGGGGGATTTGGTGGGGCCAACGTCCTGACTTTC.

In its sample, this clone was seen once. This sequence joins TRBV24-1 and TRBJ1-2; no firm D call. The germline V gene has CDR1 KGHDR and CDR2 SFDVKD. The V and J ends lost 9 bases and 0 bases respectively, with 10 bases between them. This CDR3 comprises 13 residues. CDR3 nucleotide sequence: TGTGCCACCTCTAGCGGAGCTAACTATGGCTACACCTTC. Protein sequence: CATSSGANYGYTF.

The chain carries TRBV7-3 and TRBJ2-2; a possible D gene is TRBD1 (6 bases). V dropped 6 bases and J dropped 0 bases, with 11 bases sitting between them. The length of the CDR3 is 15 residues. In germline, CDR1 is SGHTA, CDR2 FQGTGA. The CDR3: CASSYDRTNTGELFF. CDR3 bases: TGTGCCAGCAGTTATGACAGGACGAACACCGGGGAGCTGTTTTTT.

This clone has only a few counts. This chain uses TRBV3-1 (or the pseudogene TRBV3-2) with TRBJ2-5, with 15 bases matching TRBD2. The trim removed 3 bases at V and 4 bases at J, leaving 6 bases unmatched. Germline V gene lookup returns CDR1 LGHDT and CDR2 YNNKEL (reference sequence). The CDR3 covers 17 residues. The CDR3 nucleotides are TGTGCCAGCAGCCAGGGACTAGCGGGGGGCGCTGGAGAGACCCAGTACTTC. As protein: CASSQGLAGGAGETQYF.

The gene calls are TRBV5-5 and TRBJ1-5, with 10 positions matching TRBD1. After removal of 4 bases from V and 10 bases from J, the junction contained 11 bases not matched to a gene. Germline V gives CDR1 SGHKS, CDR2 YYEKEE (reference sequence). This CDR3 comprises 15 residues. This chain's CDR3 is CASSGGGTGVGPQHF. The CDR3 nucleotides are TGTGCCAGCAGCGGGGGCGGGACAGGGGTGGGTCCCCAGCATTTT.

This chain links TRBV4-3 with TRBJ2-2, with no clear D. Per germline, CDR1 LGHNA and CDR2 YSLEER. This CDR3 spans 15 amino acids. V was cut by 0 bases and J by 2 bases, with 7 bases left in between. CDR3 bases: TGCGCCAGCAGCCAAGAAAACTTTAACACCGGGGAGCTGTTTTTT. This codes for CASSQENFNTGELFF.

The rearrangement joins TRBV15 to TRBJ2-7; 11 positions match TRBD1. CDR3 length: 16 amino acids. V lost 3 bases to trimming and J lost 4 bases; unmatched junction nucleotides: 8. In germline, CDR1 is LNHNV, CDR2 YYDKDF (reference sequence). The CDR3 DNA is TGTGCCACCAGCAGCGAGTGGACAGGGGGCAGTTACGAGCAGTACGTC. It yields the protein CATSSEWTGGSYEQYV.

V and J are TRBV13 and TRBJ2-1; 7 positions match TRBD2. There are 16 residues in the CDR3. The ends lost 4 bases at V and 4 bases at J; junction bases unmatched: 10. Germline V gene sequence: CDR1 PRHDT, CDR2 FYEKMQ (reference sequence). The CDR3 region is CASSWDYLGKYNEQFF. In nucleotides, the CDR3 is TGTGCCAGCAGCTGGGACTACCTAGGAAAATACAATGAGCAGTTCTTC. Combining the CDR3 with reference TRBV13 and TRBJ2-1 gives the whole variable domain AAGVIQSPRHLIKEKRETATLKCYPIPRHDTVYWYQQGPGQDPQFLISFYEKMQSDKGSIPDRFSAQQFSDYHSELNMSSLELGDSALYFCASSWDYLGKYNEQFFGPGTRLTVL.

CDR3 region: CSVGRESDTQYF. For the CDR3, the DNA is TGCAGCGTTGGTAGGGAATCAGATACGCAGTATTTT. This rearrangement joins TRBV29-1 to TRBJ2-3; D is ambiguous. The CDR3 loop spans 12 amino acids. V was shortened by 4 bases and J by 4 bases, with 9 bases between the two germline ends. Germline V gene lookup returns CDR1 SQVTM and CDR2 ANQGSEA.

This clone appeared a single time. The rearrangement uses TRBV7-3 and TRBJ2-1, with 9 bases aligning to TRBD2. The length of the CDR3 is 14 residues. Unmatched junction bases numbered 2, after V lost 1 base and J lost 7 bases. Germline CDR1 SGHTA, CDR2 FQGTGA. CDR3 nucleotide sequence: TGTGCCAGCAGCTTAAGCGGGGGGGCTAATGAGCAGTTCTTC. Translated: CASSLSGGANEQFF. Variable domain in full (rest from reference TRBV7-3 and TRBJ2-1): GAGVSQTPSNKVTEKGKYVELRCDPISGHTALYWYRQSLGQGPEFLIYFQGTGAADDSGLPNDRFFAVRPEGSVSTLKIQRTERGDSAVYLCASSLSGGANEQFFGPGTRLTVL.

V is TRBV6-5 and J is TRBJ1-6; D is uncertain. CDR1 and CDR2 (germline): MNHEY, SVGAGI. V lost 7 bases, J lost 2 bases, and 9 bases lay in between. There are 14 residues in the CDR3. The CDR3 bases are TGTGCCAGCACCGCCGGGCCCTATAATTCACCCCTCCACTTT. Protein: CASTAGPYNSPLHF.

The CDR3 sequence: CASSLSFQSPLHF. CDR3 DNA: TGTGCCAGCAGCTTATCGTTCCAGTCACCCCTCCACTTT. The gene calls are TRBV7-2 and TRBJ1-6; no reliable D call. Trimming shortened V by 2 bases and J by 10 bases, and 9 bases separated the two germline ends. Germline CDR1 and CDR2: SGHTA and FQGNSA. This CDR3 has 13 amino acids.

As DNA, the CDR3 is TGTGCCAGCAGCTTACTGGGGCCGAACACTGAAGCTTTCTTT. Translated, it gives CASSLLGPNTEAFF. V gene TRBV7-2 combines with J gene TRBJ1-1; D is possibly TRBD1 (5 bases). In germline, CDR1 is SGHTA, CDR2 FQGNSA. This CDR3 has 14 residues. V gave up 2 bases and J gave up 1 base, with 8 bases separating them.